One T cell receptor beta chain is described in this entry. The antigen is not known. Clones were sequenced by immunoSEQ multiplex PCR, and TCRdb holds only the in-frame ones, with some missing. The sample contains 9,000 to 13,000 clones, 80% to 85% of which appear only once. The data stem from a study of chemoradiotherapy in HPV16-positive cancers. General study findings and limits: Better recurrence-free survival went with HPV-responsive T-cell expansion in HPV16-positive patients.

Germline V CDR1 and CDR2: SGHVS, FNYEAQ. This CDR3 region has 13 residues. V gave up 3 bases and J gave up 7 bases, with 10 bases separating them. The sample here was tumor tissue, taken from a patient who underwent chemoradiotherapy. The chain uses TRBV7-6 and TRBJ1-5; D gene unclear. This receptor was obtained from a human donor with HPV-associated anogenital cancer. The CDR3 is CASSFGVGQPQHF. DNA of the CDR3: TGTGCCAGCAGCTTCGGGGTTGGGCAGCCCCAGCATTTT.